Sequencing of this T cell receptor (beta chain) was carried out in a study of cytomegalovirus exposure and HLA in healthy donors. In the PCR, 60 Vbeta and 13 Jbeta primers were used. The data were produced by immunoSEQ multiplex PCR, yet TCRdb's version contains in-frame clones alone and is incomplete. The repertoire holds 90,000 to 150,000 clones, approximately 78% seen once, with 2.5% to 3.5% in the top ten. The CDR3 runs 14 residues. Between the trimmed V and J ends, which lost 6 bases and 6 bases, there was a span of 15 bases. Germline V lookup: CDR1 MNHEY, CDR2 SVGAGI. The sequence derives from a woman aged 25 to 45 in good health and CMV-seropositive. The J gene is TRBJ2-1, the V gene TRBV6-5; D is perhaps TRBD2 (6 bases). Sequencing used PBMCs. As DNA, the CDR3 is TGTGCCAGCAGAGAACTAGGGACTGGCAATGAGCAGTTCTTC. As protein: CASRELGTGNEQFF.